This TCR beta chain was captured by sequencing in a study of blood T cell repertoires in COVID-19. Study in general: Samples taken during acute and convalescent COVID-19 were collected in the United States, Italy and Spain.

A few counts support this clone. The participants were between 18 and 89 years old and came from some 23 US areas. It was within 2 weeks before study entry that exposed participants met a COVID-19 case. The CDR3 is made up of 16 amino acids. The V and J ends lost 7 bases and 10 bases, in that order; junction bases with no gene match: 15. CDR1 and CDR2 (germline): MNHEY, SMNVEV (reference sequence). Profiling relied on immunoSEQ multiplex PCR, and the TCRdb table lists in-frame clones only, not all of them. In the table there are some 320,000 clones, around 92% of which are singletons. This chain connects TRBV27 to TRBJ1-6; 8 bases agree with TRBD1. The source of this sequence is a woman between 45 and 60 years old who had been exposed to COVID-19. Sequenced sample: PBMCs or T cells enriched from blood (not recorded which). CDR3: CASTRTGGVGGSPLHF. The CDR3 bases are TGTGCCAGCACTCGTACAGGGGGAGTTGGAGGGTCACCCCTCCACTTT.